This TCR beta chain is from a study of blood T cell repertoires in COVID-19. Overall study: The samples span acute and convalescent COVID-19 from the United States, Italy and Spain. PBMCs, B-cell-depleted T cells, or T cells provided the cDNA or gDNA that made up the material.

Under the authors' procedure: Nucleated cell number was recorded as an estimate derived from reference gene primer amplification. Here immunoSEQ multiplex PCR was the method, and the copy in TCRdb shows in-frame clones only, minus some. The DNA was the basis for D and trimming; V, J and clone size are from that table. The sample gives about 140,000 clones, 85% to 90% of which show up once; 3.5% to 4.5% is in the top ten. The CDR3 consists of 15 residues. Looked up from germline, CDR1 is SGHTA and CDR2 is FQGTGA. V gave up 5 bases and J gave up 3 bases; unmatched junction bases: 7. V and J are TRBV7-3 and TRBJ2-7; TRBD1 aligns across 10 bases. What was sequenced was peripheral blood. The sequence was collected from a woman in her forties with acute or convalescent COVID-19. In DNA, the CDR3 is TGTGCCAGCAGCCCCGGGACAGGGGATTACTACGAGCAGTACTTC. The encoded protein is CASSPGTGDYYEQYF. The complete variable domain, with remaining parts taken from reference TRBV7-3 and TRBJ2-7, reads GAGVSQTPSNKVTEKGKYVELRCDPISGHTALYWYRQSLGQGPEFLIYFQGTGAADDSGLPNDRFFAVRPEGSVSTLKIQRTERGDSAVYLCASSPGTGDYYEQYFGPGTRLTVT.